The present TCR beta chain was sequenced within a study of blood T cell repertoires in COVID-19. Study details: COVID-19 samples, acute and convalescent, were from the United States, Italy and Spain.

TCRdb's copy holds only in-frame clones and misses some; the assay was immunoSEQ multiplex PCR. The data contain about 370,000 clones, 85% to 90% of them seen just once; the ten biggest clones take up 1%. The CDR3 spans 13 residues. Germline CDR1 SGHTA, CDR2 FQGNSA. Trimming shortened V by 5 bases and J by 4 bases, and 11 bases separated the two germline ends. The TCR was taken from a man between 18 and 29 years old who had recovered from COVID-19. The sequencing input was PBMCs or T cells enriched from blood (not recorded which). This chain uses TRBV7-2 with TRBJ1-2, with a weak D call TRBD1 (6 bases). CDR3 DNA sequence: TGTGCCAGCAGCGCCGGACAGCGCTATGGCTACACCTTC. Translating it yields CASSAGQRYGYTF. Full variable domain (remainder filled in from reference TRBV7-2 and TRBJ1-2): GAGVSQSPSNKVTEKGKDVELRCDPISGHTALYWYRQSLGQGLEFLIYFQGNSAPDKSGLPSDRFSAERTGGSVSTLTIQRTQQEDSAVYLCASSAGQRYGYTFGSGTRLTVV.